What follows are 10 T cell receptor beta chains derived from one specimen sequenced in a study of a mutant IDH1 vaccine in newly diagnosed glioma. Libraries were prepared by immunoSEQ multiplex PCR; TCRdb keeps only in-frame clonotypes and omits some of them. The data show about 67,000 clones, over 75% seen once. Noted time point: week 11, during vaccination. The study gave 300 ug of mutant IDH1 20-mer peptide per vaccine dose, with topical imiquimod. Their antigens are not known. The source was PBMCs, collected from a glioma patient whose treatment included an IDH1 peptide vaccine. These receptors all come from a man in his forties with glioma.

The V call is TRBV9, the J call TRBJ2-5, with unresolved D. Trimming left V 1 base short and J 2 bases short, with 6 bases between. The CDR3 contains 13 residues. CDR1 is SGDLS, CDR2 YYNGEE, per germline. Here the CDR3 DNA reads TGTGCCAGCAGCGTAAACAGACAAGAGACCCAGTACTTC. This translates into CASSVNRQETQYF.

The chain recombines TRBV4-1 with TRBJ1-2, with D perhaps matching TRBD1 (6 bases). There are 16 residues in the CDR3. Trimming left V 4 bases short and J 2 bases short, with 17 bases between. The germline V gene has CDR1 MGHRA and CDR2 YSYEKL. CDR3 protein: CASSPNSGGRNYGYTF. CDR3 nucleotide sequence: TGCGCCAGCAGCCCCAATTCGGGGGGGCGGAACTATGGCTACACCTTC.

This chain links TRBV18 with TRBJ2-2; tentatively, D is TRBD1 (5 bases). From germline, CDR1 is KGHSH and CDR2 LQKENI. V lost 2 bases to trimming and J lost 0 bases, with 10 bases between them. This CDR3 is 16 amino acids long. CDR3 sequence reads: CASSPMAGSNTGELFF. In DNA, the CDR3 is TGTGCCAGCTCACCAATGGCAGGGTCGAACACCGGGGAGCTGTTTTTT.

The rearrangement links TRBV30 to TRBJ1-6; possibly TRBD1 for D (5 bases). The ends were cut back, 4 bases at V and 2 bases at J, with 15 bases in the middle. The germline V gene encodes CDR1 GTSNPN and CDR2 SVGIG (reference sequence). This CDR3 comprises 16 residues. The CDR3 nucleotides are TGTGCCTGGACAGTCTCCGGGGGGACCTATAATTCACCCCTCCACTTT. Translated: CAWTVSGGTYNSPLHF.

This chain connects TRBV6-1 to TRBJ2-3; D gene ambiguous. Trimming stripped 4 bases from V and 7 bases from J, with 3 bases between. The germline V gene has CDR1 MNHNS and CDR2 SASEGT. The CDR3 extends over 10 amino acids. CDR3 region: CASSGNTQYF. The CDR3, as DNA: TGTGCCAGCAGTGGCAATACGCAGTATTTT.

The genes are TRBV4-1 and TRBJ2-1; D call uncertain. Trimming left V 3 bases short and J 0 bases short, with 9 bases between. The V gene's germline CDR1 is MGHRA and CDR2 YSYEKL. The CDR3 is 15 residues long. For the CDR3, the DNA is TGCGCCAGCAGCCATGGCCTAAGCTCCTACAATGAGCAGTTCTTC. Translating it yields CASSHGLSSYNEQFF.

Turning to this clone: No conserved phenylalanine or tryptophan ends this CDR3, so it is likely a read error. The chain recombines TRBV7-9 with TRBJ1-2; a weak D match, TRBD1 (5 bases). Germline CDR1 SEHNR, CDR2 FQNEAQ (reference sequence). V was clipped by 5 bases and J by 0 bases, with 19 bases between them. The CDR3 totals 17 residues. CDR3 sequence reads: CASSLARGGLTNYGYTL. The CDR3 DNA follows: TGTGCCAGCAGCCTCGCAAGGGGAGGCCTAACTAACTATGGCTACACCCTC.

DNA for the CDR3: TGCGCCAGCAGTGCCGGGACCTCCAATCAGCCCCAGCATTTT. Translating it yields CASSAGTSNQPQHF. The J gene is TRBJ1-5, the V gene TRBV10-2; the D gene is possibly TRBD1 (5 bases). The germline V gene encodes CDR1 WSHSY and CDR2 SAAADI. This CDR3 region has 14 residues. V lost 4 bases, J lost 3 bases, and 10 bases lay in between.

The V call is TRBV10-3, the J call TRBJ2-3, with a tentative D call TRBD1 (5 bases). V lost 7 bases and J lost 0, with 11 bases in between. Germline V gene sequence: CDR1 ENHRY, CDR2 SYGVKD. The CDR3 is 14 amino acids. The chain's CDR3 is CAIKGAFSTDTQYF. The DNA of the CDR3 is TGTGCCATCAAAGGGGCCTTTAGCACAGATACGCAGTATTTT.

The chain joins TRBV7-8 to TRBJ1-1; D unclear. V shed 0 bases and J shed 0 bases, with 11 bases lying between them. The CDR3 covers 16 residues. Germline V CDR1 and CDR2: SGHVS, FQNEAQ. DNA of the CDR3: TGTGCCAGCAGCTTAGCGTCCGGGTTAATGAACACTGAAGCTTTCTTT. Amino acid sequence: CASSLASGLMNTEAFF. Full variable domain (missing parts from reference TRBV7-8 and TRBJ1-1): GAGVSQSPRYKVAKRGQDVALRCDPISGHVSLFWYQQALGQGPEFLTYFQNEAQLDKSGLPSDRFFAERPEGSVSTLKIQRTQQEDSAVYLCASSLASGLMNTEAFFGQGTRLTVV.